A single sample gave rise to the 2 T cell receptor beta chains below, sequenced in a study of blood T cell repertoires in COVID-19. TCRdb's table, derived via immunoSEQ multiplex PCR, lists solely in-frame clones and lacks some. Of a few hundred thousand clones listed, more than 75% are singletons. The source material was PBMCs or T cells enriched from blood (not recorded which). All receptors come from a woman aged 45-65 years who had recovered from COVID-19.

This chain links TRBV7-6 with TRBJ2-7; no clear D gene. CDR1 is SGHVS, CDR2 FNYEAQ, per germline. Trimming left V 1 base short and J 1 base short, with 8 bases between. The CDR3 is 14 residues long. The CDR3 loop is CASSLDQVSYEQYF. The CDR3 nucleotides read TGTGCCAGCAGCTTAGATCAGGTTTCCTACGAGCAGTACTTC. Together with reference TRBV7-6 and TRBJ2-7, the CDR3 gives the full variable domain: GAGVSQSPRYKVTKRGQDVALRCDPISGHVSLYWYRQALGQGPEFLTYFNYEAQQDKSGLPNDRFSAERPEGSISTLTIQRTEQRDSAMYRCASSLDQVSYEQYFGPGTRLTVT.

The CDR3 coding sequence is TGCGCCAGCAGCTTGGAACAGGGCTTTGGCTACACCTTC. This sequence encodes CASSLEQGFGYTF. This chain joins TRBV5-1 and TRBJ1-2; D may be TRBD1 (6 bases). The CDR3 has 13 amino acids. CDR1 is SGHRS, CDR2 YFSETQ, per germline. The V and J ends lost 0 bases and 7 bases respectively, with 10 bases between them.